This T cell receptor beta chain was captured in a study of blood T cells in healthy people across ages. Study observations and caveats: Strongly correlated with naive T cell percentage was TCR beta diversity. Among long-lived donors, naive CD4+ cells were more numerous and diversity higher than in aged donors.

Details on this clonotype: Its target is unknown.

Alongside a J-beta primer mix, a sample-barcoded 5' primer served in a second PCR lasting about 7 to 12 cycles. Every molecule of cDNA carried a tag from a template-switch adaptor with 12 random nucleotides. TCRdb re-called the 5' RACE reads with MiXCR, one entry per CDR3 protein. The top ten clones hold approximately 24% of a sample with hundreds of thousands of distinct CDR3 sequences, roughly three fifths of them seen once. Total RNA, at least 5 micrograms per sample, was extracted from PBMCs. The germline V gene encodes CDR1 MRHNA and CDR2 SNTAGT. The CDR3 runs 18 residues. J gave up 0 bases and V 2 bases, and 6 bases lay outside the gene matches.

The chain couples TRBV6-4 to TRBJ2-6; TRBD1 matches 8 bases. Sequenced sample: blood. This clonotype originated in a man between 40 and 49 years old in good health. This CDR3 reads CASSDPSGGPSGANVLTF. The CDR3 DNA is TGTGCCAGCAGTGACCCCTCAGGGGGCCCCTCTGGGGCCAACGTCCTGACTTTC.